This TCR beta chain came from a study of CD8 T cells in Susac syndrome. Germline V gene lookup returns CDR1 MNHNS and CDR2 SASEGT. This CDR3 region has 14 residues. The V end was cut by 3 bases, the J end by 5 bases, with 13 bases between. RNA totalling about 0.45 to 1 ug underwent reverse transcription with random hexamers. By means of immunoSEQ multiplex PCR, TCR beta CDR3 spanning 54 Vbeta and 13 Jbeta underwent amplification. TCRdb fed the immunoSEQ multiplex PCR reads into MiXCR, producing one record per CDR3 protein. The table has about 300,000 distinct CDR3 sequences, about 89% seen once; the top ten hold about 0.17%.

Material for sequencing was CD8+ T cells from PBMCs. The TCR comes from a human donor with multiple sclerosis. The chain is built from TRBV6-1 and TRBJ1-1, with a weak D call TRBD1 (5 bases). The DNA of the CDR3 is TGTGCCAGCAGTGAGTTCGGGGGGGAGACTGAAGCTTTCTTT. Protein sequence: CASSEFGGETEAFF.